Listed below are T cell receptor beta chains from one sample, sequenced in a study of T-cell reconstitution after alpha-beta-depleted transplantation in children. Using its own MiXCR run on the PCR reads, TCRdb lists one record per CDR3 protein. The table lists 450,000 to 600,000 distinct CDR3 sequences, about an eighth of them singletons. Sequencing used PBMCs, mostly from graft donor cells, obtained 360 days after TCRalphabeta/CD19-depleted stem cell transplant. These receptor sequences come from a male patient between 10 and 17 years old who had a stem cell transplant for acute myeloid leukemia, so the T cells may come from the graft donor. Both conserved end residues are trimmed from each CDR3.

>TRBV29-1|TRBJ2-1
SVFKLEAHNEQF
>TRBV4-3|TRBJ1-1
ASTSYILTGTGVMNTEAF
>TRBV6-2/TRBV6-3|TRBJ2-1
ASTSRRTNNEQF
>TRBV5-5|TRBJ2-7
ASSRQSSYEQY
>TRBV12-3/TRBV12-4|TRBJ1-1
ASSFSISRGAGTEAF
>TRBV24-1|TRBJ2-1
ATSDPLREQF
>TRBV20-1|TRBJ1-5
SATRDARQPQH
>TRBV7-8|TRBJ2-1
ASSSEPRGLEYNEQF
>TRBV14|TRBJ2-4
ASSQTAQNLNIQY
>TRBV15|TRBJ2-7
ATSRGRGLSYEQY
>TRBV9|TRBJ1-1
ASSVGPPLGNTEAF
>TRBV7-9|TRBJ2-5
ASSLYNQETQY
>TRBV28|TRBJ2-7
ASSLGTSVSEQY
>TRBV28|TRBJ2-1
ASRRTSGRPYNEQF
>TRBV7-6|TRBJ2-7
ASSLIIPGQGDSYEQY
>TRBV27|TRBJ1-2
ASSPPGQLNYGYT
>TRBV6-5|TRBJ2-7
ASSLTRGGFNEQY
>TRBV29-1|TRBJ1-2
SVELRGGLGYT
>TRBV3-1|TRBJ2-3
ASSQGLAGVGDTQY
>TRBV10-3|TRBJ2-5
AISEHPTGWGETQY
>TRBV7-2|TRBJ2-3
ASTRYRISTDTQY
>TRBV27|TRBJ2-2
ASSLGLAAKNTGELF
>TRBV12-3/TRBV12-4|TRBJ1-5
ASSLLDGPGPQH
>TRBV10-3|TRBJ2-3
AISEGAGRVADTQY
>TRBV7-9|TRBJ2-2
ASSLGLAGRELF
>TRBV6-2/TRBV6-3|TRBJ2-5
ASRAPGLAGLQETQY
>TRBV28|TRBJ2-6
ASSPPSAGANVLT
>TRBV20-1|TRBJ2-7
SAYRDSSNEQY
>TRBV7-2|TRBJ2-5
ASSLWGAGGGETQY
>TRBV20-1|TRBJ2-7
SAWTSGRAGEQY
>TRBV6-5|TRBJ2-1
ASSYSKLAGGSSYNEQF
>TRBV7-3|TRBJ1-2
ASSRGQIYGYT
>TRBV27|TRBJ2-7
ASSPGTSGMYEQY
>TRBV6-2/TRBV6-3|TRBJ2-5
ASAPGLAEFQETQY
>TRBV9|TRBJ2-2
ASSAGLATNTGELF
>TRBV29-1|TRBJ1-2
SVPRGAGVGYT
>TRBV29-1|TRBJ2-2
SVDQREGNTGELF
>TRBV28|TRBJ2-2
ASNPGTWNTGELF
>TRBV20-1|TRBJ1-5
SATKGQDSNQPQH
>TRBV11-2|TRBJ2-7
ASSLDAPPYEQY
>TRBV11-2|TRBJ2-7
ASSSLSGRAYEQY
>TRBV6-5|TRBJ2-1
ASSYGFSSHEQF
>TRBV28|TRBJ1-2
ASSFSGYT
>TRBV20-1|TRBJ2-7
SASHSASGGYEQY
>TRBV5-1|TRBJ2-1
ASSPYGQTSGRNEQF
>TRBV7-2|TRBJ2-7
ASSLARTGSYEQY
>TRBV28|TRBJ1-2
ASSEQGRGYT
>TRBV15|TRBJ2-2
ATSGGQITGELF
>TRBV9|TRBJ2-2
ASSVWYFNTGELF
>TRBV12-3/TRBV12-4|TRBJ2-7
ASRPLAGPSSYEQY
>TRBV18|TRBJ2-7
ASSPLIETVHEQY
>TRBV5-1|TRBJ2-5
ASSTPGQGRRETQY
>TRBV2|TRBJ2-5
ASNREETQY
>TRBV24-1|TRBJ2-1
ATSDPGLAGGVNNEQF